This TCR beta chain is from a study of blood T cell repertoires in COVID-19. About the study: The study drew acute and convalescent COVID-19 samples from the United States, Italy and Spain. PBMCs, B-cell-depleted T cells, or T cells were the source of the cDNA or gDNA that made up the material.

Individuals aged roughly 18 to 95 years were recruited from about two dozen US areas. Participant-reported clinical history was the basis for cohort assignment. Profiling relied on immunoSEQ multiplex PCR, and the TCRdb table lists in-frame clones only, not all of them. The data hold roughly 250,000 clones, with around nine tenths observed a single time. This sequence originates from a woman aged 45-65 years who had recovered from COVID-19. The sample taken for sequencing was PBMCs or T cells enriched from blood (not recorded which).

The CDR3 sequence is CAWGGGSPTDTQYF. The CDR3 DNA reads TGTGCCTGGGGGGGCGGGAGTCCCACAGATACGCAGTATTTT. The rearrangement joins TRBV30 to TRBJ2-3, with D perhaps matching TRBD2 (7 bases). There are 14 residues in the CDR3. CDR1 is GTSNPN, CDR2 SVGIG, per germline (reference sequence). V gave up 5 bases and J gave up 2 bases, with 14 bases separating them. The full variable domain, with the rest looked up from reference TRBV30 and TRBJ2-3, is SQTIHQWPATLVQPVGSPLSLECTVEGTSNPNLYWYRQAAGRGLQLLFYSVGIGQISSEVPQNLSASRPQDRQFILSSKKLLLSDSGFYLCAWGGGSPTDTQYFGPGTRLTVL.